Reported below is one T cell receptor beta chain. Its target is unknown. The authors ran the assay at deep level. Here immunoSEQ multiplex PCR was the method, and the copy in TCRdb shows in-frame clones only, minus some. The sample records fewer than 650,000 clones, about 79% being singletons. From germline, CDR1 is SNHLY and CDR2 FYNNEI. Trimming took 7 bases from V and 2 from J, leaving 9 bases between them. The CDR3 totals 13 residues. These data are taken from a study of shared clonotypes between healthy human individuals. Regarding the study as a whole: The expectation was that sequencing depth would affect clonotype sharing among donors.

This rearrangement joins TRBV2 to TRBJ1-5; a possible D gene is TRBD1 (5 bases). What was sequenced was PBMCs. The sequence derives from a woman aged 40 to 50 in good health. Some clones in this sample may be carry-over from other donors' samples. CDR3 in DNA: TGTGCCAGCACCGGGGGAGGCAATCAGCCCCAGCATTTT. Protein sequence: CASTGGGNQPQHF.